This T cell receptor (beta chain) was obtained from a study of shared clonotypes between healthy human individuals. Profiling relied on immunoSEQ multiplex PCR, and the TCRdb table lists in-frame clones only, not all of them. Of about 2.4 million clones in the sample, roughly 92% were seen once. Memory CD4+ cells were the fraction left after CD45RA+ naive selection. As to this clone: The antigen is not known.

Points from the study as a whole: The diversity represented, both genetic and in exposure history, was limited by few donors.

The TCR comes from a man between 18 and 29 years old in good health. The specimen sequenced was naive CD4+ T cells sorted from blood. Subset defined: CD45RA+ positively selected.

CDR3 sequence (DNA): TGTGCCATAGGAGCGCCTAGCACAGATACGCAGTATTTT. Translated, it gives CAIGAPSTDTQYF. The chain joins TRBV10-3 to TRBJ2-3; D uncertain. The CDR3 is made up of 13 amino acids. V lost 9 bases and J lost 0, with 10 bases in between. Germline V gene lookup returns CDR1 ENHRY and CDR2 SYGVKD.